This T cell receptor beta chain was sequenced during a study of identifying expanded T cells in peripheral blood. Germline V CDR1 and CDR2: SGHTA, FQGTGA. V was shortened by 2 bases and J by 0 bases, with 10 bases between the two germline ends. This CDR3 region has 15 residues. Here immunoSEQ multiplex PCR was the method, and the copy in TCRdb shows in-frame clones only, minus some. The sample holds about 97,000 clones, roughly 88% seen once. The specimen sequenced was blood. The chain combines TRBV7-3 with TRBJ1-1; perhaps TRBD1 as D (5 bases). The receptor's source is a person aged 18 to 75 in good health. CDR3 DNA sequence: TGTGCCAGCAGCTTATCAGGGATAATGAACACTGAAGCTTTCTTT. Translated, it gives CASSLSGIMNTEAFF.